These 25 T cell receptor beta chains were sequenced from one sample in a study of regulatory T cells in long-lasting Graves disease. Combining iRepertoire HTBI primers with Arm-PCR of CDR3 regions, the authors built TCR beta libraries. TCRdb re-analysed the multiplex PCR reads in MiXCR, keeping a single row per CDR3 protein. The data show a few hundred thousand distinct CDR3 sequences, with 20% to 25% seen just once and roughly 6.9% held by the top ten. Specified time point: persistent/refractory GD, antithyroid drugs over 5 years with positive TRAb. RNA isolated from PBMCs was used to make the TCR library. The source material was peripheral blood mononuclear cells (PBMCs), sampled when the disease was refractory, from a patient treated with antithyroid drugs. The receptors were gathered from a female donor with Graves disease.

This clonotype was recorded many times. The CDR3 loop reads CSAMTHETGTEKLFF. As DNA, the CDR3 is TGCAGTGCTATGACCCATGAGACAGGGACTGAAAAACTGTTTTTT. The chain joins TRBV20-1 to TRBJ1-4; 7 bases match TRBD1. Trimming took 4 bases from V and 7 from J; bases not matched to a gene: 12. CDR3 length equals 15 residues. Germline V gene data show CDR1 as DFQATT and CDR2 as SNEGSKA (reference sequence).

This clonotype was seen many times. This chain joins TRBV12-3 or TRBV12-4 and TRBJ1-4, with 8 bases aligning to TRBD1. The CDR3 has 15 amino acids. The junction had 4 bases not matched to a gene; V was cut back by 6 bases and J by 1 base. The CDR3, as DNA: TGTGCCAGCAGCGCACAGGGGGTAACTAATGAAAAACTGTTTTTT. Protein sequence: CASSAQGVTNEKLFF.

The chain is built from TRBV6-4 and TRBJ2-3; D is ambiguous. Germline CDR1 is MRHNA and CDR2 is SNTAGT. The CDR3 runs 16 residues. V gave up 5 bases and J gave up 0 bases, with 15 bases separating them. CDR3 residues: CASSLSYVGSTDTQYF. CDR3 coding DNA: TGTGCCAGCAGTTTAAGTTATGTGGGCAGCACAGATACGCAGTATTTT.

In DNA, the CDR3 is TGCAGCGTTGAAGCCCAATACGAGCAGTACTTC. Encoded protein: CSVEAQYEQYF. The rearrangement joins TRBV29-1 to TRBJ2-7; D is undetermined. V was clipped by 1 base and J by 4 bases, with 5 bases between them. The CDR3 sequence is 11 residues long. Looked up from germline, CDR1 is SQVTM and CDR2 is ANQGSEA.

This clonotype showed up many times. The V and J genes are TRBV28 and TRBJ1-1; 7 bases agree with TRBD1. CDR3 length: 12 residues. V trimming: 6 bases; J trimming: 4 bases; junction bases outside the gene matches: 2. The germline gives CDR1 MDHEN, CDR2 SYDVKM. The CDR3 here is CASRWTGTEAFF. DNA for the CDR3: TGTGCCAGCAGGTGGACAGGCACTGAAGCTTTCTTT.

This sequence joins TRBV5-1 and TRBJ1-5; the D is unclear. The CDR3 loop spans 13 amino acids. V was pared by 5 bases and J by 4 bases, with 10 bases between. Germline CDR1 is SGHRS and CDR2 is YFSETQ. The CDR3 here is CASSFTENQPQHF. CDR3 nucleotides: TGCGCCAGCAGTTTCACAGAAAATCAGCCCCAGCATTTT.

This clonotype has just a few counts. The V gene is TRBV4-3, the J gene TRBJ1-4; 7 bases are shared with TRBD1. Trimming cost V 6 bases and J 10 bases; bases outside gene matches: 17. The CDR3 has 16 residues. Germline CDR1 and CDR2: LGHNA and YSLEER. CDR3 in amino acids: CASSTQSGTASRKLFF. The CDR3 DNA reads TGCGCCAGCAGTACCCAATCCGGGACAGCCTCGCGAAAACTGTTTTTT.

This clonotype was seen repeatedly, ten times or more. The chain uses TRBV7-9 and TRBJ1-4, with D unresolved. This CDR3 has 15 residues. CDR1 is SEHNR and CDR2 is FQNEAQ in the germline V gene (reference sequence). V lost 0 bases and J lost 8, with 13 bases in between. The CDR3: CASSLAMAAPEKLFF. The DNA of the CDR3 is TGTGCCAGCAGCTTAGCGATGGCAGCCCCCGAAAAACTGTTTTTT. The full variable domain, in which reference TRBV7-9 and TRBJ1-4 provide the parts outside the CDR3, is DTGVSQNPRHKITKRGQNVTFRCDPISEHNRLYWYRQTLGQGPEFLTYFQNEAQLEKSRLLSDRFSAERPKGSFSTLEIQRTEQGDSAMYLCASSLAMAAPEKLFFGSGTQLSVL.

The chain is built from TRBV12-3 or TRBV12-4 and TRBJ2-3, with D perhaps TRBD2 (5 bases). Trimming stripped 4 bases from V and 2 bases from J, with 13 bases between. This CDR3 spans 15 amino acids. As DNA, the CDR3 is TGTGCCAGCAGTTCCACAACCGGGGACACAGATACGCAGTATTTT. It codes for CASSSTTGDTDTQYF.

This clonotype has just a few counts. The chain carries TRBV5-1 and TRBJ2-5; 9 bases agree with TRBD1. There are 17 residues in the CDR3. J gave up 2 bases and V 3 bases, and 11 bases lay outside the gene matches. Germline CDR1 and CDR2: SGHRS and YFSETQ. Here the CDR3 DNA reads TGCGCCAGCAGCTCCCCTCAAGGACAGGGGAGACAAGAGACCCAGTACTTC. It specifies CASSSPQGQGRQETQYF.

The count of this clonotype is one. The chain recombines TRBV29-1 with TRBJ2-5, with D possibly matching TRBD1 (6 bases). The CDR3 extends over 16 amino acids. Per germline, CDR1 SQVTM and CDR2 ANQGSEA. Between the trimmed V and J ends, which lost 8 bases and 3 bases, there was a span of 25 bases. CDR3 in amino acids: CSSPFTGNAVEETQYF. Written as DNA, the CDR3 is TGCAGCTCTCCTTTTACAGGGAATGCCGTGGAAGAGACCCAGTACTTC.

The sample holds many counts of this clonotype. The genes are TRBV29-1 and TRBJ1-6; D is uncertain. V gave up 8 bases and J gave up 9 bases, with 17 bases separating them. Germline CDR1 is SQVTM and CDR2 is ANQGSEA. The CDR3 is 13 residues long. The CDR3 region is CSTGESQGSPLHF. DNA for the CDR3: TGCAGCACCGGGGAATCTCAAGGTTCACCCCTCCACTTT.

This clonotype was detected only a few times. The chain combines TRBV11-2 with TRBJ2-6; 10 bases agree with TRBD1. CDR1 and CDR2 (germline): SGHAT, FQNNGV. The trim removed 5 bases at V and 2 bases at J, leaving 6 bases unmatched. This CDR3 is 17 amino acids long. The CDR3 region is CASSPEGQGTGANVLTF. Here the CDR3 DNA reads TGTGCCAGCAGCCCCGAGGGACAGGGGACTGGGGCCAACGTCCTGACTTTC.

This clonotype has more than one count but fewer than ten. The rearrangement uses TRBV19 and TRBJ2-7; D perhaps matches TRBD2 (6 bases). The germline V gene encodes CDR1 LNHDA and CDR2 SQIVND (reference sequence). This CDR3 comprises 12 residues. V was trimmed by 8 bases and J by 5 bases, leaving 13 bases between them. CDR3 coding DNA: TGTGCCAGTGGTCGGGACTTCCACGAGCAGTACTTC. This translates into CASGRDFHEQYF.

The chain's CDR3 is CASSRPGEGYNEQFF. CDR3 nucleotide sequence: TGTGCCAGCAGCCGACCGGGGGAGGGCTACAATGAGCAGTTCTTC. The chain is built from TRBV7-9 and TRBJ2-1, with 7 bases identical to TRBD2. In germline, CDR1 is SEHNR, CDR2 FQNEAQ (reference sequence). Trimming removed 5 bases from V and 3 bases from J; junction bases left unmatched: 7. The CDR3 is 15 amino acids. Supplemented by reference TRBV7-9 and TRBJ2-1, the full variable domain reads DTGVSQNPRHKITKRGQNVTFRCDPISEHNRLYWYRQTLGQGPEFLTYFQNEAQLEKSRLLSDRFSAERPKGSFSTLEIQRTEQGDSAMYLCASSRPGEGYNEQFFGPGTRLTVL.

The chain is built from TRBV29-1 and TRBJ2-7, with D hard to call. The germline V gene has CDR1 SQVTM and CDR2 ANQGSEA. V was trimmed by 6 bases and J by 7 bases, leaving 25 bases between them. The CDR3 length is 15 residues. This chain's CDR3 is CSVVSPGQNVWEQYF. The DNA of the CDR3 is TGCAGCGTCGTCTCGCCGGGCCAGAACGTGTGGGAGCAGTACTTC.

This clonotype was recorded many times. In DNA, the CDR3 is TGCAGTGCTCCTAACAGGGGCCACCAAGAGACCCAGTACTTC. Its translation is CSAPNRGHQETQYF. J is TRBJ2-5 and V is TRBV20-1; 7 positions match TRBD1. Germline V gene sequence: CDR1 DFQATT, CDR2 SNEGSKA (reference sequence). This CDR3 is 14 amino acids long. Trimming took 5 bases from V and 0 from J; bases not matched to a gene: 6.

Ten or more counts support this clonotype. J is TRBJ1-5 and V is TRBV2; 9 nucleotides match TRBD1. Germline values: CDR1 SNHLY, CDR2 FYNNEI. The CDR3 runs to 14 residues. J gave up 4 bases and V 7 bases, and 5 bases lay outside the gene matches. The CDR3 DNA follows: TGTGCCAGCACCCCAGGACAGGGGAATCAGCCCCAGCATTTT. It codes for CASTPGQGNQPQHF.

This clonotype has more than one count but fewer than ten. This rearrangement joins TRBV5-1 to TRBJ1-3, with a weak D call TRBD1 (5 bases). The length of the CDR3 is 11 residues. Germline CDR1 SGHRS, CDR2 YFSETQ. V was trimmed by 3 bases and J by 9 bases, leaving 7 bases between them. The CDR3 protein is CASSSGGTIYF. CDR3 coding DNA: TGCGCCAGCAGCTCCGGGGGCACCATATATTTT.

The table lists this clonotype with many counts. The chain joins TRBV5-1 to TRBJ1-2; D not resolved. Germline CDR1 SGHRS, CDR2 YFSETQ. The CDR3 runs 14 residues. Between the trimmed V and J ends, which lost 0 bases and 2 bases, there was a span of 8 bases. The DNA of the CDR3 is TGCGCCAGCAGCTTGGGGACGGAAAACTATGGCTACACCTTC. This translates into CASSLGTENYGYTF.

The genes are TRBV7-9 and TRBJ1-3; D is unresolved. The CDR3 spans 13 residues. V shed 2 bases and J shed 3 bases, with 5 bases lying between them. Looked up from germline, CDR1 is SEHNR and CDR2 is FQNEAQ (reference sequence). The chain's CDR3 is CASSLSFGNTIYF. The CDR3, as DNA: TGTGCCAGCAGCTTAAGCTTTGGAAACACCATATATTTT.

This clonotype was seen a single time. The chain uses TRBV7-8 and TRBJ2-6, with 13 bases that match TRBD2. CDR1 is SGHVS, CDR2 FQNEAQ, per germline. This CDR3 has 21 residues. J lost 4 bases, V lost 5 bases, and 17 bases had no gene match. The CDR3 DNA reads TGTGCCAGCAGCCCAAGAGTGAGGACTAGCGGGAGACTAGACGGGGCCAACGTCCTGACTTTC. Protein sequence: CASSPRVRTSGRLDGANVLTF.

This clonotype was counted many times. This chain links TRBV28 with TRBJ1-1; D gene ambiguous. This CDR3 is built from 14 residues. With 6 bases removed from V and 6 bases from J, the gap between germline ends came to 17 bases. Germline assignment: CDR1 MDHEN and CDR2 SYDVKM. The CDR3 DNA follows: TGTGCCAGCAGCTTCGGGGTGGATAGTGCTGAAGCTTTCTTT. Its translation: CASSFGVDSAEAFF.

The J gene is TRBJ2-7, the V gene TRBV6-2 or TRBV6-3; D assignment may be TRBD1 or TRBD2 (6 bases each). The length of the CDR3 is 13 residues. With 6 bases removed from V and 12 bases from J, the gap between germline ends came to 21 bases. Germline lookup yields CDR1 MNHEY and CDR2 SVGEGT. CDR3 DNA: TGTGCCAGCAGCCAGGTAGGGGGGCGAATGAGGTACTTC. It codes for CASSQVGGRMRYF.

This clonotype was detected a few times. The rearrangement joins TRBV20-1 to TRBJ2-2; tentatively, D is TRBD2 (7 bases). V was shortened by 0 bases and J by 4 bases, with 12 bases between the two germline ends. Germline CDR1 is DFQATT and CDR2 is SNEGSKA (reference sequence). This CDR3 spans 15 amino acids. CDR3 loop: CSAREGGGPTGELFF. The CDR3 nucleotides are TGCAGTGCTAGAGAAGGGGGGGGTCCCACCGGGGAGCTGTTTTTT.